The clone carrying this TCR beta chain was seen ten or more times. The TCRbeta library incorporated unique molecular identifiers. MiXCR was run by TCRdb on the PCR reads, yielding one entry per CDR3 protein. This sample has hundreds of thousands of distinct CDR3 sequences, with roughly a tenth found just once. The sample belongs to a study of T-cell reconstitution after alpha-beta-depleted transplantation in children. Losses at the gene ends were 5 bases for V and 1 base for J; bases not matched to a gene: 7. Germline lookup yields CDR1 LGHNA and CDR2 YSLEER. The length of the CDR3 is 15 residues. The chain carries TRBV4-3 and TRBJ1-1, with 7 nucleotides matching TRBD1. Source: PBMCs, taken before TCRalphabeta/CD19-depleted stem cell transplant. The sequence was obtained from a boy under two years old with acute myeloid leukemia, due to receive a stem cell transplant. The CDR3, as DNA: TGCGCCAGCAGCTCCCCCGGGACAGCGAACACTGAAGCTTTCTTT. As protein: CASSSPGTANTEAFF.